This passage covers 18 T cell receptor beta chains from one sample sequenced in a study of CD8 T cells in Susac syndrome. The RNA input was roughly 0.45 to 1 ug, and it was reverse transcribed with random hexamers. Each CDR3 protein gets one entry after TCRdb re-called the immunoSEQ multiplex PCR reads with MiXCR. Found here are around 180,000 distinct CDR3 sequences, approximately 93% of them singletons; the top ten hold around 0.1%. The specimen was CD4+ T cells from PBMCs. These receptors were obtained from a human donor with multiple sclerosis.

The chain joins TRBV7-3 to TRBJ2-3; the D call may be TRBD1 or TRBD2 (5 bases each). This CDR3 spans 15 amino acids. The ends were cut back, 2 bases at V and 2 bases at J, with 11 bases in the middle. Looked up from germline, CDR1 is SGHTA and CDR2 is FQGTGA. CDR3 region: CASSLWGGLTDTQYF. The CDR3 DNA follows: TGTGCCAGCAGCTTATGGGGCGGACTCACAGATACGCAGTATTTT.

The V call is TRBV3-1, the J call TRBJ2-2; D assignment may be TRBD1 or TRBD2 (6 bases each). This CDR3 is built from 16 residues. Germline CDR1 and CDR2: LGHDT and YNNKEL (reference sequence). Trimming removed 1 base from V and 5 bases from J, with 14 bases in between. As DNA, the CDR3 is TGTGCCAGCAGCCAAGGCAAGGGGGGAGGAACCGGGGAGCTGTTTTTT. It specifies CASSQGKGGGTGELFF. The full variable domain, with the rest looked up from reference TRBV3-1 and TRBJ2-2, is DTAVSQTPKYLVTQMGNDKSIKCEQNLGHDTMYWYKQDSKKFLKIMFSYNNKELIINETVPNRFSPKSPDKAHLNLHINSLELGDSAVYFCASSQGKGGGTGELFFGEGSRLTVL.

This clonotype has only one observation. This chain connects TRBV7-8 to TRBJ2-1; maybe TRBD1 (5 bases). V lost 2 bases to trimming and J lost 3 bases, with 14 bases between them. The germline CDR1 and CDR2 sequences are SGHVS and FQNEAQ. There are 16 residues in the CDR3. The CDR3 here is CASSLIAAGRYNEQFF. The CDR3 DNA reads TGTGCCAGCAGCTTAATCGCGGCAGGGCGCTACAATGAGCAGTTCTTC. Full variable domain (remainder filled in from reference TRBV7-8 and TRBJ2-1): GAGVSQSPRYKVAKRGQDVALRCDPISGHVSLFWYQQALGQGPEFLTYFQNEAQLDKSGLPSDRFFAERPEGSVSTLKIQRTQQEDSAVYLCASSLIAAGRYNEQFFGPGTRLTVL.

V and J are TRBV29-1 and TRBJ1-1; tentatively, D is TRBD1 (6 bases). This CDR3 is 15 amino acids long. Germline CDR1 is SQVTM and CDR2 is ANQGSEA. Deletions cut 7 bases from V and 1 base from J, with 19 bases between. The CDR3 DNA reads as TGCAGCGCCTCCTCCAACAGGGTCACGAACACTGAAGCTTTCTTT. This gives the protein CSASSNRVTNTEAFF.

The chain joins TRBV25-1 to TRBJ1-3; 7 bases agree with TRBD1. Germline V gene lookup returns CDR1 MGHDK and CDR2 SYGVNS. This CDR3 comprises 15 residues. J was trimmed by 3 bases and V by 4 bases; bases with no gene match: 6. The CDR3 DNA follows: TGTGCCAGCAGTGGCGGACAGGCTGGTGGAAACACCATATATTTT. Translating gives CASSGGQAGGNTIYF.

This clonotype was seen only once. The rearrangement joins TRBV19 to TRBJ1-5; D is undetermined. V lost 1 base and J lost 4, with 8 bases in between. Germline lookup yields CDR1 LNHDA and CDR2 SQIVND (reference sequence). The CDR3 extends over 14 amino acids. CDR3 sequence (DNA): TGTGCCAGTAGTATAGGACACCAAAATCAGCCCCAGCATTTT. Protein: CASSIGHQNQPQHF.

This CDR3 is CASSHPRGAQHF. CDR3 DNA sequence: TGTGCCAGCAGCCACCCCCGGGGGGCCCAGCATTTT. The chain carries TRBV3-1 and TRBJ1-5; D possibly corresponds to TRBD1 (5 bases). This CDR3 region has 12 residues. The V gene's germline CDR1 is LGHDT and CDR2 YNNKEL (reference sequence). V lost 3 bases, J lost 11 bases, and 11 bases lay in between.

The chain couples TRBV2 to TRBJ2-5; D unclear. The length of the CDR3 is 14 residues. V lost 7 bases and J 1 base, leaving 13 bases between the germline ends. Germline V gives CDR1 SNHLY, CDR2 FYNNEI. CDR3 sequence reads: CASTTSPLQETQYF. The CDR3 DNA reads as TGTGCCAGCACGACAAGCCCACTCCAAGAGACCCAGTACTTC.

This chain connects TRBV18 to TRBJ2-3; possibly TRBD1 or TRBD2 for D (6 bases each). The germline gives CDR1 KGHSH, CDR2 LQKENI. V dropped 1 base and J dropped 2 bases, with 10 bases sitting between them. The CDR3 totals 15 residues. CDR3 sequence reads: CASSPQGGYTDTQYF. For the CDR3, the DNA is TGTGCCAGCTCACCACAAGGGGGGTACACAGATACGCAGTATTTT.

V usage is TRBV11-2 and J usage is TRBJ1-2; D not resolved. Germline V CDR1 and CDR2: SGHAT, FQNNGV. The CDR3 has 14 amino acids. Between the trimmed V and J ends, which lost 1 base and 6 bases, there was a span of 12 bases. CDR3 nucleotide sequence: TGTGCCAGCAGCTTAGGTACGGCCCGGGATGGCTACACCTTC. Translation: CASSLGTARDGYTF.

This clonotype was seen just once. The V gene is TRBV5-1, the J gene TRBJ2-7; 8 nucleotides line up with TRBD1. Germline CDR1 reads SGHRS; CDR2 reads YFSETQ. The CDR3 has 15 amino acids. The V and J ends lost 5 bases and 1 base, in that order; junction bases with no gene match: 8. The DNA of the CDR3 is TGCGCCAGCAGAATGTGGGGGGACAGGTCCTACGAGCAGTACTTC. Translated, it gives CASRMWGDRSYEQYF.

This rearrangement joins TRBV6-5 to TRBJ2-5; a possible D gene is TRBD2 (7 bases). Germline V gene sequence: CDR1 MNHEY, CDR2 SVGAGI. Trimming removed 3 bases from V and 6 bases from J, with 17 bases in between. The CDR3 sequence is 15 residues long. Here the CDR3 reads CASSYDGGGGKTQYF. In DNA, the CDR3 is TGTGCCAGCAGTTATGACGGGGGAGGGGGAAAGACCCAGTACTTC.

V and J are TRBV20-1 and TRBJ2-3; D might be TRBD1 (7 bases). Trimming removed 6 bases from V and 6 bases from J, with 31 bases in between. The length of the CDR3 is 18 residues. Per the germline V gene, CDR1 is DFQATT and CDR2 is SNEGSKA (reference sequence). DNA of the CDR3: TGCAGTGCCCCGAGGGGGCGGCGGGGCCCTTTGAGTTCGGATACGCAGTATTTT. Protein: CSAPRGRRGPLSSDTQYF.

A note on this clonotype: Its ends do not fully match the called genes, so a read error is possible. This chain uses TRBV20-1 with TRBJ2-1, with D perhaps TRBD1 or TRBD2 (5 bases each). There are 10 residues in the CDR3. CDR1 and CDR2 from the germline V gene are DFQATT and SNEGSKA (reference sequence). The CDR3 spells CSASRDQLLF. The CDR3 DNA reads as TGCAGTGCTAGTAGGGACCAGCTTCTGTTC.

The table lists this clonotype with a few counts. This chain uses TRBV24-1 with TRBJ2-7; D may be TRBD2 (5 bases). CDR1 is KGHDR and CDR2 is SFDVKD in the germline V gene. The ends were cut back, 8 bases at V and 5 bases at J, with 15 bases in the middle. This CDR3 has 13 residues. The CDR3 nucleotides read TGTGCCACCAATGACGGGAACGGGAACGAGCAGTACTTC. Translating gives CATNDGNGNEQYF.

The chain is built from TRBV20-1 and TRBJ1-1, with unresolved D. The CDR3 length is 13 residues. V was shortened by 5 bases and J by 6 bases, with 16 bases between the two germline ends. Germline V lookup: CDR1 DFQATT, CDR2 SNEGSKA (reference sequence). The CDR3 nucleotides are TGCAGTGCTCGGGTCTCGGGAATATCTGAAGCTTTCTTT. Encoded protein: CSARVSGISEAFF.

This chain uses TRBV12-3 or TRBV12-4 with TRBJ2-3, with D tentatively TRBD2 (6 bases). V dropped 5 bases and J dropped 2 bases, with 14 bases sitting between them. There are 15 residues in the CDR3. In nucleotides, the CDR3 is TGTGCCAGCAGTCGTGGGACTGGAGACACAGATACGCAGTATTTT. It specifies CASSRGTGDTDTQYF.

The CDR3 is CATSDFTGYGYTF. CDR3 nucleotide sequence: TGTGCCACCAGTGATTTTACAGGGTATGGCTACACCTTC. The J gene is TRBJ1-2, the V gene TRBV24-1, with TRBD1 as a possible D gene (6 bases). The V and J ends lost 1 base and 5 bases respectively, with 7 bases between them. CDR1 and CDR2 from the germline V gene are KGHDR and SFDVKD. This CDR3 is 13 amino acids long.